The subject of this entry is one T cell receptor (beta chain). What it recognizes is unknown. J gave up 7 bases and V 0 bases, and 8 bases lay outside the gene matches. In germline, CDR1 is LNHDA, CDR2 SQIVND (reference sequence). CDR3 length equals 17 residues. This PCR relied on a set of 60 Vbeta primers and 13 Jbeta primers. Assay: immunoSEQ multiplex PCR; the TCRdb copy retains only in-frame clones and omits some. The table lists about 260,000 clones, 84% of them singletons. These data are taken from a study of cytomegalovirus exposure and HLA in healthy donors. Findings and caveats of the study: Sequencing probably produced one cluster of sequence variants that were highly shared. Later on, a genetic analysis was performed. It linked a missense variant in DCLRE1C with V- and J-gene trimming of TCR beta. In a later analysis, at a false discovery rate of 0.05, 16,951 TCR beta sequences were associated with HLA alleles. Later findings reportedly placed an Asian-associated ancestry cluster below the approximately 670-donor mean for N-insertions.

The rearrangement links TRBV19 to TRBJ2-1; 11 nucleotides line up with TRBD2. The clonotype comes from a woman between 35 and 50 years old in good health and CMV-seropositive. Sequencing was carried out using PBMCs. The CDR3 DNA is TGTGCCAGTAGTATAGATCTTTCTAGCGGGAGGAGTAATGAGCAGTTCTTC. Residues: CASSIDLSSGRSNEQFF. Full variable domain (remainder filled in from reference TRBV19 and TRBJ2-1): DGGITQSPKYLFRKEGQNVTLSCEQNLNHDAMYWYRQDPGQGLRLIYYSQIVNDFQKGDIAEGYSVSREKKESFPLTVTSAQKNPTAFYLCASSIDLSSGRSNEQFFGPGTRLTVL.